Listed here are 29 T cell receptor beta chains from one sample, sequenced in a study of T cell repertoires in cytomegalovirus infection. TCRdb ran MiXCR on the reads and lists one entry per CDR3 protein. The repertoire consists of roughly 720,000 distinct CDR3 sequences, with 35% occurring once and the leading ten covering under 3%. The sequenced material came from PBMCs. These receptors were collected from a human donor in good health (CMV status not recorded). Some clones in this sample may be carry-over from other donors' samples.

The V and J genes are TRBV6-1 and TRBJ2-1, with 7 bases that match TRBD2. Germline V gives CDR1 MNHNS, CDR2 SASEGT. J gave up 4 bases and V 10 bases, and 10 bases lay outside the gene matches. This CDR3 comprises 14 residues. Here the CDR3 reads CATRLAPSYNEQFF. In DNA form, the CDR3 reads TGTGCCACCAGACTAGCCCCTTCATACAATGAGCAGTTCTTC.

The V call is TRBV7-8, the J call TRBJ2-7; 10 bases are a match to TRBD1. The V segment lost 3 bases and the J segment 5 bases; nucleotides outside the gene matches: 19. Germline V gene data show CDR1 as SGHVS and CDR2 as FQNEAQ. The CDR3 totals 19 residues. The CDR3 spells CASSFGGTGTGQGSHEQYF. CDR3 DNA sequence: TGTGCCAGCAGCTTTGGTGGGACCGGCACGGGACAGGGGTCCCACGAGCAGTACTTC. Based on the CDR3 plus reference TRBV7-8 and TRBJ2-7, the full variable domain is GAGVSQSPRYKVAKRGQDVALRCDPISGHVSLFWYQQALGQGPEFLTYFQNEAQLDKSGLPSDRFFAERPEGSVSTLKIQRTQQEDSAVYLCASSFGGTGTGQGSHEQYFGPGTRLTVT.

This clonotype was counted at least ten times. CDR3 protein: CASSPGLAVAGELFF. CDR3 DNA: TGTGCCAGCAGCCCCGGACTAGCGGTGGCCGGGGAGCTGTTTTTT. The chain links TRBV7-2 to TRBJ2-2, with 10 bases identical to TRBD2. V shed 5 bases, J shed 6 bases, and the junction held 6 bases outside the gene matches. The CDR3 is 15 amino acids. The germline V gene has CDR1 SGHTA and CDR2 FQGNSA.

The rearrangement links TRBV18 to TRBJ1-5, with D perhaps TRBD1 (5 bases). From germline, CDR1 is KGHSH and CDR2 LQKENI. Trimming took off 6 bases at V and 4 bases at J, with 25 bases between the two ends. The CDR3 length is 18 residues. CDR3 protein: CASSIIGLEGRRNQPQHF. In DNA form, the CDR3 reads TGTGCCAGCTCCATCATAGGGTTAGAGGGGCGTAGGAATCAGCCCCAGCATTTT.

The CDR3 here is CASRGGTGIYNEQFF. DNA for the CDR3: TGTGCCAGCAGGGGGGGGACAGGGATCTACAATGAGCAGTTCTTC. This chain joins TRBV27 and TRBJ2-1, with 9 bases matching TRBD1. Germline loops: CDR1 MNHEY, CDR2 SMNVEV (reference sequence). The CDR3 spans 15 residues. The V and J ends lost 6 bases and 3 bases, in that order; junction bases with no gene match: 6.

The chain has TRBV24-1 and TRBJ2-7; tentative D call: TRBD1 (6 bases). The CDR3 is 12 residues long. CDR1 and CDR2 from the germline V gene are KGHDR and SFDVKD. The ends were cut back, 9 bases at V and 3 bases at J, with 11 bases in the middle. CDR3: CATQGKNYEQYF. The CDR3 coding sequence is TGTGCCACCCAGGGGAAAAACTACGAGCAGTACTTC.

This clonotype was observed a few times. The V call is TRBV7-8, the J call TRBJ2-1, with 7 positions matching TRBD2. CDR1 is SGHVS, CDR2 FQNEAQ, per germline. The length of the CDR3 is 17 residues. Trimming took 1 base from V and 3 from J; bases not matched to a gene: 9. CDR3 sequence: CASSLVFRGDYYNEQFF. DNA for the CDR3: TGTGCCAGCAGCTTAGTTTTTCGGGGGGATTACTACAATGAGCAGTTCTTC.

The CDR3 region has the DNA TGTGCCAGCAGCTTGAGGGACAGGGGACTCACAGATACGCAGTATTTT. The encoded protein is CASSLRDRGLTDTQYF. The V call is TRBV5-4, the J call TRBJ2-3; the match to TRBD1 covers 10 bases. The CDR3 runs 16 residues. The junction had 4 bases not matched to a gene; V was cut back by 1 base and J by 2 bases. From germline, CDR1 is SGHNT and CDR2 YYREEE (reference sequence).

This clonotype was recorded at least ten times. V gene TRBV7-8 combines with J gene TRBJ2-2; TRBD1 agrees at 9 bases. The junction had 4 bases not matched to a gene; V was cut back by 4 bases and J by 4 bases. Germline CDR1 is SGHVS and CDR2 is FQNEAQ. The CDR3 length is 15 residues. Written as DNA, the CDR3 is TGTGCCAGCAGCTCAAGGGACAGGGTCACCGGGGAGCTGTTTTTT. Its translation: CASSSRDRVTGELFF.

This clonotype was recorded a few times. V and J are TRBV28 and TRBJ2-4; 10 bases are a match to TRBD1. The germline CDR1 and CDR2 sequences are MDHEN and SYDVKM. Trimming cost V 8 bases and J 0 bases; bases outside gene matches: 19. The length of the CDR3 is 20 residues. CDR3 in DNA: TGTGCCAGCTGTCCAGTAGGGGGGACAGGGGTACCTGTAGCCAAAAACATTCAGTACTTC. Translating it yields CASCPVGGTGVPVAKNIQYF.

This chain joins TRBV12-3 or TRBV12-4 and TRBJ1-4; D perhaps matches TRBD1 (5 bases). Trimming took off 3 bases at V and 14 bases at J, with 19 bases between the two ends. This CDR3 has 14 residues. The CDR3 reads CASSFGRDGVYLFF. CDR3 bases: TGTGCCAGCAGTTTTGGCAGGGACGGAGTATACCTGTTTTTT.

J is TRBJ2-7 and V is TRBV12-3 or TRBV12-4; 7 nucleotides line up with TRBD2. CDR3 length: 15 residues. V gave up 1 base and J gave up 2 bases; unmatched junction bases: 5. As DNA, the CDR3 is TGTGCCAGCAGTTTAGTCGCGGGGGTCACCTACGAGCAGTACTTC. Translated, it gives CASSLVAGVTYEQYF.

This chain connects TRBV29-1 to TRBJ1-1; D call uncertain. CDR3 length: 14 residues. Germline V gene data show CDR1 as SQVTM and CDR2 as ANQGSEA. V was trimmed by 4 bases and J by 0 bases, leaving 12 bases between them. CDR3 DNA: TGCAGCGTTGCGGGCCCGAGGATGAACACTGAAGCTTTCTTT. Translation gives CSVAGPRMNTEAFF.

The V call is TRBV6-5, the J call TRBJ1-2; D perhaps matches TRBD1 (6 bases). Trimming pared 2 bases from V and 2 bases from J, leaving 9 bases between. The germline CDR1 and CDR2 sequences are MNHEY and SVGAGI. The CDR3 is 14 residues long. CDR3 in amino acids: CASSYRGTNYGYTF. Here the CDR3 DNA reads TGTGCCAGCAGTTACCGCGGGACAAACTATGGCTACACCTTC.

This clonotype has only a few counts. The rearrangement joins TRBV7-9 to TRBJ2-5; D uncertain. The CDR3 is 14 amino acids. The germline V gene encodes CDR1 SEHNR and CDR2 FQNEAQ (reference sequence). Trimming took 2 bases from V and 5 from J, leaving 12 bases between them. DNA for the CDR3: TGTGCCAGCAGCTTATACGCCAACGGGGAGACCCAGTACTTC. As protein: CASSLYANGETQYF.

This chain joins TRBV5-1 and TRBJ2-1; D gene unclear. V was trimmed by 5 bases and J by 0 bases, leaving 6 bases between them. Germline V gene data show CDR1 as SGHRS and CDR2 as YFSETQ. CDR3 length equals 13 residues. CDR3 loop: CASSGRSYNEQFF. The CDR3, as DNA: TGCGCCAGCAGTGGACGCTCCTACAATGAGCAGTTCTTC. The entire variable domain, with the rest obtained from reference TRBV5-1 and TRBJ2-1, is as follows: KAGVTQTPRYLIKTRGQQVTLSCSPISGHRSVSWYQQTPGQGLQFLFEYFSETQRNKGNFPGRFSGRQFSNSRSEMNVSTLELGDSALYLCASSGRSYNEQFFGPGTRLTVL.

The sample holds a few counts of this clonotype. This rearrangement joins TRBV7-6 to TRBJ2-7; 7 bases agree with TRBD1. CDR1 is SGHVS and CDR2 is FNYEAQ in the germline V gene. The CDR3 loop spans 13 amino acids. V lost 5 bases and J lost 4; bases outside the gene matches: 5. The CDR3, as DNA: TGTGCCAGCAGCACCGGGACAGTGTACGAGCAGTACTTC. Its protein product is CASSTGTVYEQYF. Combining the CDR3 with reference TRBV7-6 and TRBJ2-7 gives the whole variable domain GAGVSQSPRYKVTKRGQDVALRCDPISGHVSLYWYRQALGQGPEFLTYFNYEAQQDKSGLPNDRFSAERPEGSISTLTIQRTEQRDSAMYRCASSTGTVYEQYFGPGTRLTVT.

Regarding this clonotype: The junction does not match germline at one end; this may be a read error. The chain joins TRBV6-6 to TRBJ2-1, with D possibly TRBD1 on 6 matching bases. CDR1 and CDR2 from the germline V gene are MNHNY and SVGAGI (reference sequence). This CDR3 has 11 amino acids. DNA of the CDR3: TGTGCCAGCAGTAATCCGGGACAAGTACTCTTC. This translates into CASSNPGQVLF.

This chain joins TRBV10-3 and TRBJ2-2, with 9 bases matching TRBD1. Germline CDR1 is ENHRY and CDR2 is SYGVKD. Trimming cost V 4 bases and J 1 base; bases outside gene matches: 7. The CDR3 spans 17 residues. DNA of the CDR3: TGTGCCATCAGTGTATCCCTGGGACAGGGGAACACCGGGGAGCTGTTTTTT. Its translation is CAISVSLGQGNTGELFF.

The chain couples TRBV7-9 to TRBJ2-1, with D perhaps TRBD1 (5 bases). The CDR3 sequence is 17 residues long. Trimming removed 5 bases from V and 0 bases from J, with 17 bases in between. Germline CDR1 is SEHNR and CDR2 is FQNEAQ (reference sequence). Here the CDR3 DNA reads TGTGCCAGCAGCCCCCAGGGCGGTCAGAGCTCCTACAATGAGCAGTTCTTC. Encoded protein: CASSPQGGQSSYNEQFF.

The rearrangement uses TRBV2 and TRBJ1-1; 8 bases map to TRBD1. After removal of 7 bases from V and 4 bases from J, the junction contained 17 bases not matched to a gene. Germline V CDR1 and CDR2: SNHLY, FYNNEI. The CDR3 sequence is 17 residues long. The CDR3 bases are TGTGCCAGCACCCGGGGGCTTGCAGGGGGCTTGGTCACTGAAGCTTTCTTT. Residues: CASTRGLAGGLVTEAFF.

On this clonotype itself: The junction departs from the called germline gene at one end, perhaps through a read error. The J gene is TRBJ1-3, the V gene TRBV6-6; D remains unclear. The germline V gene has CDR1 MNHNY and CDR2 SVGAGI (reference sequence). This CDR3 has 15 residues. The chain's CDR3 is CASSLPGHSRNTIYF. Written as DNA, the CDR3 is TGTGCCAGCAGTCTTCCCGGGCACTCTAGAAACACCATATATTTT.

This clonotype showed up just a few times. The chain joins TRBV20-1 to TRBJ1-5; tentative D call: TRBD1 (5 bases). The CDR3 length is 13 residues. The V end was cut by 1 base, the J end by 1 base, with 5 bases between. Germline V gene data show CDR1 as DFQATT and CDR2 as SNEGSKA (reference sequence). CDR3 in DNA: TGCAGTGCTAGAGGGGGGAGCAATCAGCCCCAGCATTTT. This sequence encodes CSARGGSNQPQHF.

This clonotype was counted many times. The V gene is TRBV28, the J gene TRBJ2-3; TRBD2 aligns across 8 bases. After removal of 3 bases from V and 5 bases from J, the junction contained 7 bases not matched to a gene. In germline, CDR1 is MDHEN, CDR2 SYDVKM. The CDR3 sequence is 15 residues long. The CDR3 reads CASSFPGGLGDTQYF. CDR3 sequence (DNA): TGTGCCAGCAGTTTCCCGGGAGGGCTGGGAGATACGCAGTATTTT.

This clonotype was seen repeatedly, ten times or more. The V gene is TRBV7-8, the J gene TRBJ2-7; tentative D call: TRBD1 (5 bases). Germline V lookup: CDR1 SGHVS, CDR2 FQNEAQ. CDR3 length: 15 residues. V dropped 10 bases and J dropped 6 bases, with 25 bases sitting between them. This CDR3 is CATKNDARVLGEQYF. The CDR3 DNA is TGTGCCACAAAAAACGACGCCAGGGTGCTCGGCGAGCAGTACTTC.

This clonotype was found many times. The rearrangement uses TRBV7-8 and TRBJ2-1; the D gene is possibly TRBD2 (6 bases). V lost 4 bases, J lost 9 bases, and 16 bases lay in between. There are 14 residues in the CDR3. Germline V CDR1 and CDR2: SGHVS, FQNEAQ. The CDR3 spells CASSSRDFPGEQFF. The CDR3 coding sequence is TGTGCCAGCAGCTCCCGGGACTTCCCGGGTGAGCAGTTCTTC. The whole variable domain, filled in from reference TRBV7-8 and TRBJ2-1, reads GAGVSQSPRYKVAKRGQDVALRCDPISGHVSLFWYQQALGQGPEFLTYFQNEAQLDKSGLPSDRFFAERPEGSVSTLKIQRTQQEDSAVYLCASSSRDFPGEQFFGPGTRLTVL.

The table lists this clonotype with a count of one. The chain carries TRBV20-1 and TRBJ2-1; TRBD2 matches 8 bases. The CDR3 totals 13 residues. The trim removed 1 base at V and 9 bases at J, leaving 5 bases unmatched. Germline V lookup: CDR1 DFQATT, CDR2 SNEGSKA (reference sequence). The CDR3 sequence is CSARAGGSVEQFF. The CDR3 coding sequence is TGCAGTGCTAGAGCGGGGGGGTCTGTTGAGCAGTTCTTC.

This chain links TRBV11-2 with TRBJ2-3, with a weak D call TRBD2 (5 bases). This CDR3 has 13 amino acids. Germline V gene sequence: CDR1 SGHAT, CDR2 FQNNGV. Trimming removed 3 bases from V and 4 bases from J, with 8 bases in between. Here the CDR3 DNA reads TGTGCCAGCAGCTTCCCAGCGGCAGATACGCAGTATTTT. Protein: CASSFPAADTQYF.

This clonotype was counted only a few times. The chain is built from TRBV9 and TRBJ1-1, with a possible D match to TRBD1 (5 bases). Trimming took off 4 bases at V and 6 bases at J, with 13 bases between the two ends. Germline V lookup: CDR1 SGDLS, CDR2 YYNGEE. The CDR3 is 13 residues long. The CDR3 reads CASSPQGKAEAFF. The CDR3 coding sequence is TGTGCCAGCAGCCCGCAGGGTAAGGCTGAAGCTTTCTTT. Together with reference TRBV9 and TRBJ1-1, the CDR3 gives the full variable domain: DSGVTQTPKHLITATGQRVTLRCSPRSGDLSVYWYQQSLDQGLQFLIQYYNGEERAKGNILERFSAQQFPDLHSELNLSSLELGDSALYFCASSPQGKAEAFFGQGTRLTVV.